The 12 T cell receptor beta chains below were found in one sample sequenced in a study of cytomegalovirus exposure and HLA in healthy donors. Researchers ran the PCR with 60 Vbeta and 13 Jbeta primers. Sequenced by immunoSEQ multiplex PCR; TCRdb stores in-frame clones only, minus some. The sample lists 97,000 or so clones, approximately 71% occurring once. Sequencing input: PBMCs. These receptors originate from a male donor in good health and CMV-seropositive.

The chain links TRBV6-1 to TRBJ1-3, with D unclear. CDR3 length: 15 amino acids. V was cut by 3 bases and J by 0 bases, with 9 bases left in between. Germline V CDR1 and CDR2: MNHNS, SASEGT. CDR3 loop: CASSDQRGSGNTIYF. The DNA of the CDR3 is TGTGCCAGCAGTGATCAACGGGGCTCTGGAAACACCATATATTTT.

J is TRBJ2-3 and V is TRBV7-2, with 12 bases fitting TRBD2. The CDR3 extends over 16 amino acids. Germline V gene lookup returns CDR1 SGHTA and CDR2 FQGNSA. After removal of 1 base from V and 4 bases from J, the junction contained 3 bases not matched to a gene. CDR3 nucleotide sequence: TGTGCCAGCAGCTTAGGGAGACTAGCGGGAGCAGATACGCAGTATTTT. Translating gives CASSLGRLAGADTQYF. The full variable domain, its missing parts supplied by reference TRBV7-2 and TRBJ2-3, is GAGVSQSPSNKVTEKGKDVELRCDPISGHTALYWYRQSLGQGLEFLIYFQGNSAPDKSGLPSDRFSAERTGGSVSTLTIQRTQQEDSAVYLCASSLGRLAGADTQYFGPGTRLTVL.

The chain joins TRBV7-9 to TRBJ1-5, with D hard to call. V was trimmed by 5 bases and J by 3 bases, leaving 14 bases between them. The germline V gene encodes CDR1 SEHNR and CDR2 FQNEAQ (reference sequence). This CDR3 spans 15 amino acids. The CDR3 region is CASSPDGILNQPQHF. The CDR3 nucleotides are TGTGCCAGCAGCCCGGACGGGATACTCAATCAGCCCCAGCATTTT.

The chain carries TRBV27 and TRBJ2-1, with 12 positions matching TRBD2. Trimming took 4 bases from V and 2 from J; bases not matched to a gene: 9. Germline CDR1 reads MNHEY; CDR2 reads SMNVEV (reference sequence). The length of the CDR3 is 18 residues. DNA of the CDR3: TGTGCCAGCAGTTCGTTACTAGCGGGAGGAGCTCCCTACAATGAGCAGTTCTTC. Protein: CASSSLLAGGAPYNEQFF.

The V gene is TRBV19, the J gene TRBJ1-5; 9 nucleotides agree with TRBD1. CDR1 is LNHDA, CDR2 SQIVND, per germline (reference sequence). Unmatched junction bases numbered 6, after V lost 4 bases and J lost 2 bases. The CDR3 totals 16 residues. CDR3 sequence reads: CASSKRTGEGNQPQHF. CDR3 coding DNA: TGTGCCAGTAGTAAGCGGACAGGGGAGGGCAATCAGCCCCAGCATTTT.

The CDR3, as DNA: TGTGCCACCCGGGGGGGGACAGGGGATGGCTACACCTTC. Residues: CATRGGTGDGYTF. V usage is TRBV6-5 and J usage is TRBJ1-2; TRBD1 matches at 10 bases. CDR1 MNHEY and CDR2 SVGAGI come from the germline V gene. This CDR3 is built from 13 residues. V shed 10 bases, J shed 6 bases, and the junction held 8 bases outside the gene matches.

The V call is TRBV5-1, the J call TRBJ2-2, with D possibly being TRBD1 (5 bases). The CDR3 runs to 13 residues. CDR1 is SGHRS, CDR2 YFSETQ, per germline. Trimming took off 4 bases at V and 2 bases at J, with 6 bases between the two ends. The CDR3 loop is CASSGANTGELFF. Written as DNA, the CDR3 is TGCGCCAGCAGCGGGGCAAACACCGGGGAGCTGTTTTTT. The full variable domain, in which reference TRBV5-1 and TRBJ2-2 provide the parts outside the CDR3, is KAGVTQTPRYLIKTRGQQVTLSCSPISGHRSVSWYQQTPGQGLQFLFEYFSETQRNKGNFPGRFSGRQFSNSRSEMNVSTLELGDSALYLCASSGANTGELFFGEGSRLTVL.

The chain recombines TRBV5-8 with TRBJ2-7; D possibly corresponds to TRBD2 (7 bases). Germline assignment: CDR1 SGHTS and CDR2 YDEGEE. The ends were cut back, 1 base at V and 6 bases at J, with 20 bases in the middle. The CDR3 runs to 16 residues. For the CDR3, the DNA is TGTGCCAGCAGCTTGAGGGCGGGAAAGGGGGGGATCGAGCAGTACTTC. It is translated as CASSLRAGKGGIEQYF. Looking up the rest from reference TRBV5-8 and TRBJ2-7 gives the full variable domain: EAGVTQSPTHLIKTRGQQATLRCSPISGHTSVYWYQQALGLGLQFLLWYDEGEERNRGNFPPRFSGRQFPNYSSELNVNALELEDSALYLCASSLRAGKGGIEQYFGPGTRLTVT.

This rearrangement joins TRBV18 to TRBJ1-2; no firm D call. The CDR3 spans 14 residues. V was cut by 0 bases and J by 4 bases, with 9 bases left in between. Germline-derived CDR1 and CDR2 are KGHSH and LQKENI. CDR3 amino acids: CASSPPAVGYGYTF. DNA of the CDR3: TGTGCCAGCTCACCACCTGCGGTAGGCTATGGCTACACCTTC.

V is TRBV21-1 and J is TRBJ2-5; the table's D gene call, TRBD1, was not cross checked with the DNA. TRBV21-1 is tagged as a pseudogene. The CDR3 is 17 amino acids. The CDR3 region has the DNA TGTGCCAGCAGCCCTACGCCGGGCAGGGGTTCCCAAGAGACCCAGTACTTC. As protein: CASSPTPGRGSQETQYF.

The gene calls are TRBV9 and TRBJ2-3; 9 nucleotides align to TRBD2. Losses at the gene ends were 0 bases for V and 4 bases for J; bases not matched to a gene: 3. Germline V gene data show CDR1 as SGDLS and CDR2 as YYNGEE. The CDR3 sequence is 15 residues long. DNA of the CDR3: TGTGCCAGCAGCGTAGATAGCGGGAGCCCAGATACGCAGTATTTT. Protein: CASSVDSGSPDTQYF.

This clone has a single count. This rearrangement joins TRBV4-2 to TRBJ2-3; perhaps TRBD2 as D (6 bases). V gave up 0 bases and J gave up 5 bases, with 9 bases separating them. This CDR3 is 14 amino acids long. CDR1 LGHNA and CDR2 YNFKEQ come from the germline V gene. The CDR3, as DNA: TGTGCCAGCAGCCAAGACGACGGGAGAGATACGCAGTATTTT. Its protein product is CASSQDDGRDTQYF.